This entry describes one T cell receptor beta chain. Its specificity is unknown. The PCR ran on 60 Vbeta and 13 Jbeta primers. Source study methods: Tens of millions of unique TCR beta chains, some 9.9 million shared, were counted in a later analysis. Profiling relied on immunoSEQ multiplex PCR, and the TCRdb table lists in-frame clones only, not all of them. The V and J calls and clone size are taken from that table; D and trimming were inferred from the DNA. The sample lists 160,000 or so clones, 70% to 80% occurring once. The CDR3 extends over 14 amino acids. V was cut by 0 bases and J by 9 bases, with 9 bases left in between. Germline-derived CDR1 and CDR2 are MNHEY and SVGAGI. These data belong to a study of cytomegalovirus exposure and HLA in healthy donors. Study as a whole: Early released data had tens of millions of unique TCRs, all coming from HLA-typed donors.

Findings and caveats of the study: Later work associated fewer than 20,000 TCR beta sequences with HLA alleles at 0.05 false discovery rate. Later analysis revealed greater clonal expansion in HLA-associated TCR beta chains than in equally common others.

This TCR derives from a man aged 35 to 55 in good health and CMV-seronegative. The V call is TRBV6-5, the J call TRBJ1-6; the D gene is possibly TRBD1 (6 bases). Sequencing was performed on PBMCs. CDR3 in amino acids: CASSYSTGSSPLHF. For the CDR3, the DNA is TGTGCCAGCAGTTACTCGACAGGCAGTTCACCCCTCCACTTT.